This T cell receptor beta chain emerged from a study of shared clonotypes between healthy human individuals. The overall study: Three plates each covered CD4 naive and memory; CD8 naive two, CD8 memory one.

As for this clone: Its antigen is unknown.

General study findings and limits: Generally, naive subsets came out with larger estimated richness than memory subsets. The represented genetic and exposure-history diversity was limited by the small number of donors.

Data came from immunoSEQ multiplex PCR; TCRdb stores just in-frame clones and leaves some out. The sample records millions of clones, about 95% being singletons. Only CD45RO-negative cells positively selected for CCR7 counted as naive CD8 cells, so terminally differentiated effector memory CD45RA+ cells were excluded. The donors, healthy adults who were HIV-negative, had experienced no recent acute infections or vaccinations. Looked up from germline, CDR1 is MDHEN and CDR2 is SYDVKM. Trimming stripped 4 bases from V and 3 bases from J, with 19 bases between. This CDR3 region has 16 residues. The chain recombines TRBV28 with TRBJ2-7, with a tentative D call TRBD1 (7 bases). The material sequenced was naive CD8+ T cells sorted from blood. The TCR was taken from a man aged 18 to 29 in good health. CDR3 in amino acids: CASSSTRDSIYYEQYF. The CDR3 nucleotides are TGTGCCAGCAGTTCAACGCGGGACAGTATTTACTACGAGCAGTACTTC.